These 23 T cell receptor beta chains share one sample of origin, sequenced in a study of T cell responses to AZD1222 COVID-19 vaccine. Some clones are missing from TCRdb's copy, which holds only in-frame ones; the method was immunoSEQ multiplex PCR. The sample yields approximately 150,000 clones, approximately 89% seen once. The sequencing used peripheral blood, collected 28 days after the second AZD1222 dose. Source of these receptors: an adult who received the AZD1222 COVID-19 vaccine.

This clone came up once. This sequence joins TRBV6-5 and TRBJ2-1; the match to TRBD1 covers 8 bases. CDR1 and CDR2 from the germline V gene are MNHEY and SVGAGI. CDR3 size: 15 residues. The ends lost 10 bases at V and 3 bases at J; junction bases unmatched: 11. Here the CDR3 DNA reads TGTGCCACGAGGTACCAGGGACAGGTCTACAATGAGCAGTTCTTC. It specifies CATRYQGQVYNEQFF.

This clone was detected only once. V usage is TRBV11-2 and J usage is TRBJ2-7; no clear D gene. V was cut by 7 bases and J by 6 bases, with 19 bases left in between. Germline V gives CDR1 SGHAT, CDR2 FQNNGV. The CDR3 consists of 14 residues. The CDR3 is CASTANQRDLEQYF. CDR3 coding DNA: TGTGCCAGCACCGCTAACCAACGAGATCTCGAGCAGTACTTC.

This chain uses TRBV13 with TRBJ2-1; D not resolved. Germline values: CDR1 PRHDT, CDR2 FYEKMQ (reference sequence). V was cut by 5 bases and J by 5 bases, with 13 bases left in between. The CDR3 is made up of 14 amino acids. CDR3 sequence: CASSPRAGDNEQFF. The CDR3 nucleotides read TGTGCCAGCAGCCCCCGGGCCGGAGACAATGAGCAGTTCTTC.

This clone was seen a single time. The chain employs TRBV5-4 and TRBJ2-3; D may match TRBD1 or TRBD2 (5 bases each). The CDR3 totals 16 residues. The germline V gene has CDR1 SGHNT and CDR2 YYREEE (reference sequence). V shed 0 bases and J shed 1 base, with 12 bases lying between them. CDR3 nucleotide sequence: TGTGCCAGCAGCTTGGATGGGGACCCGCGCACAGATACGCAGTATTTT. Its translation: CASSLDGDPRTDTQYF. The variable domain in full, with the rest retrieved from reference TRBV5-4 and TRBJ2-3, is ETGVTQSPTHLIKTRGQQVTLRCSSQSGHNTVSWYQQALGQGPQFIFQYYREEENGRGNFPPRFSGLQFPNYSSELNVNALELDDSALYLCASSLDGDPRTDTQYFGPGTRLTVL.

This clone was seen a single time. V gene TRBV10-3 combines with J gene TRBJ2-1; 12 nucleotides align to TRBD1. CDR1 is ENHRY, CDR2 SYGVKD, per germline. This CDR3 region has 14 residues. Trimming removed 3 bases from V and 8 bases from J; junction bases left unmatched: 2. CDR3 DNA sequence: TGTGCCATCAGTGAAGGGACAGGGGGCTATGAGCAGTTCTTC. It codes for CAISEGTGGYEQFF.

The rearrangement links TRBV3-1 (or the pseudogene TRBV3-2) to TRBJ2-3; TRBD2 matches at 12 bases. In germline, CDR1 is LGHDT, CDR2 YNNKEL (reference sequence). The junction had 9 bases not matched to a gene; V was cut back by 1 base and J by 4 bases. The CDR3 runs to 18 residues. CDR3 DNA: TGTGCCAGCAGCCAAGTACCCGCGACTAGCGGGAGTGCAGATACGCAGTATTTT. It codes for CASSQVPATSGSADTQYF.

The chain carries TRBV25-1 and TRBJ1-5, with D hard to call. Germline-derived CDR1 and CDR2 are MGHDK and SYGVNS. The V end was cut by 6 bases, the J end by 6 bases, with 12 bases between. This CDR3 contains 13 residues. This CDR3 reads CASRGSGSQPQHF. DNA of the CDR3: TGTGCCAGCAGAGGGTCGGGGAGTCAGCCCCAGCATTTT.

This chain connects TRBV7-2 to TRBJ2-2, with TRBD2 matching 9 bases. Germline CDR1 SGHTA, CDR2 FQGNSA. The trim removed 5 bases at V and 1 base at J, leaving 11 bases unmatched. The CDR3 length is 18 residues. The CDR3, as DNA: TGTGCCAGCAGCCCTGAGGCGCTAGCGGGACTGAACACCGGGGAGCTGTTTTTT. Amino acid sequence: CASSPEALAGLNTGELFF.

The chain links TRBV7-3 to TRBJ2-5; 9 nucleotides align to TRBD1. J was trimmed by 2 bases and V by 4 bases; bases with no gene match: 8. Looked up from germline, CDR1 is SGHTA and CDR2 is FQGTGA. This CDR3 has 16 residues. The CDR3, as DNA: TGTGCCAGCAGCTCGGGACAGGGACTTGCTCAAGAGACCCAGTACTTC. This encodes CASSSGQGLAQETQYF.

The rearrangement links TRBV7-6 to TRBJ1-2, with 8 bases that match TRBD1. Germline CDR1 reads SGHVS; CDR2 reads FNYEAQ. V trimming: 3 bases; J trimming: 0 bases; junction bases outside the gene matches: 3. The length of the CDR3 is 15 residues. The CDR3 nucleotides are TGTGCCAGCAGCTTGGACAGGGTCCCTAACTATGGCTACACCTTC. Its protein is CASSLDRVPNYGYTF.

The CDR3 sequence: CATSKGGGANYGYTF. CDR3 sequence (DNA): TGTGCCACCAGCAAGGGCGGGGGAGCTAACTATGGCTACACCTTC. This chain connects TRBV15 to TRBJ1-2, with D possibly TRBD1 on 5 matching bases. This CDR3 contains 15 residues. V shed 4 bases and J shed 0 bases, with 12 bases lying between them. Germline V gene lookup returns CDR1 LNHNV and CDR2 YYDKDF (reference sequence).

The chain combines TRBV9 with TRBJ2-2; 11 bases line up with TRBD2. Per germline, CDR1 SGDLS and CDR2 YYNGEE. V gave up 1 base and J gave up 2 bases; unmatched junction bases: 4. CDR3 size: 17 residues. The CDR3 DNA follows: TGTGCCAGCAGCGTACTTGGGACTAGCGGAAACACCGGGGAGCTGTTTTTT. This gives the protein CASSVLGTSGNTGELFF. The full variable domain, in which reference TRBV9 and TRBJ2-2 provide the parts outside the CDR3, is DSGVTQTPKHLITATGQRVTLRCSPRSGDLSVYWYQQSLDQGLQFLIQYYNGEERAKGNILERFSAQQFPDLHSELNLSSLELGDSALYFCASSVLGTSGNTGELFFGEGSRLTVL.

The V and J genes are TRBV19 and TRBJ2-6, with 9 bases matching TRBD1. Germline CDR1 and CDR2: LNHDA and SQIVND (reference sequence). The ends lost 2 bases at V and 2 bases at J; junction bases unmatched: 1. The CDR3 length is 16 residues. The CDR3 nucleotides are TGTGCCAGTAGTATACGGACAGGGGCTGGGGCCAACGTCCTGACTTTC. Translating gives CASSIRTGAGANVLTF.

The V gene is TRBV6-5, the J gene TRBJ2-7; D gene uncertain. The length of the CDR3 is 15 residues. CDR1 and CDR2 from the germline V gene are MNHEY and SVGAGI. Trimming removed 0 bases from V and 0 bases from J, with 9 bases in between. In DNA, the CDR3 is TGTGCCAGCAGTTACTCGACGGCTAGCTCCTACGAGCAGTACTTC. Its translation is CASSYSTASSYEQYF.

This rearrangement joins TRBV11-2 to TRBJ2-3; TRBD2 is a possible D gene (6 bases). Trimming took 1 base from V and 4 from J, leaving 15 bases between them. There are 16 residues in the CDR3. The germline CDR1 and CDR2 sequences are SGHAT and FQNNGV. CDR3: CASSLAGTRGSDTQYF. CDR3 DNA sequence: TGTGCCAGCAGCTTAGCGGGAACCCGGGGGTCAGATACGCAGTATTTT.

The chain recombines TRBV28 with TRBJ2-1, with 7 bases aligning to TRBD1. The CDR3 is 15 residues long. In germline, CDR1 is MDHEN, CDR2 SYDVKM. Trimming at V came to 6 bases and at J to 7 bases, leaving 12 bases not matched to a gene. The CDR3 nucleotides are TGTGCCAGCAGCCTTATGGAGACAGGGACGAATGAGCAGTTCTTC. Translation: CASSLMETGTNEQFF.

The CDR3 DNA reads TGTGCCAGCAGCTCAGCTGGGGTCTTGGGGTACAATGAGCAGTTCTTC. Its translation: CASSSAGVLGYNEQFF. This sequence joins TRBV7-3 and TRBJ2-1; D uncertain. Germline loops: CDR1 SGHTA, CDR2 FQGTGA. The length of the CDR3 is 16 residues. V shed 4 bases and J shed 4 bases, with 17 bases lying between them.

CDR3 nucleotide sequence: TGTGCCAGCAGTACCAGGCCTCGGGAAGCTTTCTTT. It codes for CASSTRPREAFF. This chain uses TRBV12-3 or TRBV12-4 with TRBJ1-1, with D unresolved. The CDR3 runs to 12 residues. Trimming stripped 5 bases from V and 8 bases from J, with 12 bases between.

The rearrangement uses TRBV18 and TRBJ2-1, with TRBD1 matching over 9 bases. The CDR3 runs 18 residues. V dropped 5 bases and J dropped 3; count of bases not matched to a gene: 14. From germline, CDR1 is KGHSH and CDR2 LQKENI. The CDR3 DNA reads TGTGCCAGCTCATCCAATATGCCCGGGACAGGGAGCTACAATGAGCAGTTCTTC. This encodes CASSSNMPGTGSYNEQFF.

The rearrangement joins TRBV15 to TRBJ1-1; D is uncertain. The CDR3 extends over 15 amino acids. Trimming left V 0 bases short and J 3 bases short, with 11 bases between. Per the germline V gene, CDR1 is LNHNV and CDR2 is YYDKDF (reference sequence). Written as DNA, the CDR3 is TGTGCCACCAGCAGAGAACTAGAGGGTCACACTGAAGCTTTCTTT. It specifies CATSRELEGHTEAFF.

This clone was detected only a few times. The chain couples TRBV6-5 to TRBJ1-6; TRBD1 might be the D (5 bases). The V gene lost 10 bases and the J gene lost 7 bases, with 14 bases spanning the gap. This CDR3 comprises 13 residues. Germline lookup yields CDR1 MNHEY and CDR2 SVGAGI. The CDR3 DNA reads as TGTGCCACCACCAGGGATCTGAATTCACCCCTCCACTTT. Translated: CATTRDLNSPLHF.

The rearrangement links TRBV6-5 to TRBJ2-5; 8 bases are shared with TRBD1. Per germline, CDR1 MNHEY and CDR2 SVGAGI. The CDR3 runs 14 residues. V was clipped by 7 bases and J by 4 bases; unmatched bases: 8. The CDR3 DNA sequence: TGTGCCAGCAAGCAGGACAGGGTGATAGAGACCCAGTACTTC. Amino acid sequence: CASKQDRVIETQYF.

The gene calls are TRBV6-5 and TRBJ1-6; D uncertain. Trimming removed 7 bases from V and 7 bases from J, with 11 bases in between. This CDR3 spans 13 amino acids. The V gene's germline CDR1 is MNHEY and CDR2 SVGAGI. CDR3 protein: CASKTSRNSPLHF. The CDR3 DNA reads TGTGCCAGCAAGACCTCCAGAAATTCACCCCTCCACTTT.